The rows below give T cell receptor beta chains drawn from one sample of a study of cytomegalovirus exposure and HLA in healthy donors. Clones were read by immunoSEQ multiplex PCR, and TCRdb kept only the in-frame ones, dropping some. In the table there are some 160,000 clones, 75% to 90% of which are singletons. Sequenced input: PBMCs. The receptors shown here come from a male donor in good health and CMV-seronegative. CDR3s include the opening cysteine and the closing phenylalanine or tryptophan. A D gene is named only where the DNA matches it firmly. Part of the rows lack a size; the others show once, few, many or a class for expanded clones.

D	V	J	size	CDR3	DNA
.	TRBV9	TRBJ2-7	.	CASSGGTREQYF	TGTGCCAGCAGCGGAGGAACTCGGGAGCAGTACTTC
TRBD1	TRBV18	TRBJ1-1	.	CASSPTGVNTEAFF	TGTGCCAGCTCACCAACAGGGGTGAACACTGAAGCTTTCTTT
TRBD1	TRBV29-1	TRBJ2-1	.	CSVGQGPFNEQFF	TGCAGCGTTGGACAGGGTCCCTTCAATGAGCAGTTCTTC
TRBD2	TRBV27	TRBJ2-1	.	CASSLSGGAGPEQFF	TGTGCCAGCAGTCTTAGCGGGGGGGCCGGTCCTGAGCAGTTCTTC
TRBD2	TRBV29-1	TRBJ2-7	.	CSVKSAGGYGEQYF	TGCAGCGTCAAGTCAGCGGGGGGTTATGGCGAGCAGTACTTC
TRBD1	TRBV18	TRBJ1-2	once	CASSPGQGNYGYTF	TGTGCCAGCTCACCGGGACAGGGAAACTATGGCTACACCTTC
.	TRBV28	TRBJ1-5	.	CASSSNLDRYSNQPQHF	TGTGCCAGCAGTAGCAATCTGGACAGATATAGCAATCAGCCCCAGCATTTT
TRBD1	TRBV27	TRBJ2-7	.	CASRPGQVSYEQYF	TGTGCCAGCAGACCCGGACAGGTCTCCTACGAGCAGTACTTC
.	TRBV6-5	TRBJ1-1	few	CASSFISPPNTEAFF	TGTGCCAGCAGTTTCATTAGCCCACCGAACACTGAAGCTTTCTTT
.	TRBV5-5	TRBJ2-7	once	CASSLSQGSKTYEQYF	TGTGCCAGCAGCCTCTCACAGGGATCCAAAACCTACGAGCAGTACTTC
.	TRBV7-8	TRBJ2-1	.	CASSEQDTEQFF	TGTGCCAGCAGCGAACAGGATACTGAGCAGTTCTTC
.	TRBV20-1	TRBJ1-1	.	CSAGGGGEAFF	TGCAGTGCTGGGGGGGGTGGGGAAGCTTTCTTT
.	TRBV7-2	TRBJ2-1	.	CASSLGSGYNEQFF	TGTGCCAGCAGCTTAGGAAGCGGCTACAATGAGCAGTTCTTC
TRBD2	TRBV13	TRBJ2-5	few	CASSLTSGGRWETQYF	TGTGCCAGCAGCTTAACGTCGGGGGGGCGGTGGGAGACCCAGTACTTC
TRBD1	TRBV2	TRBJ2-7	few	CASTRGSAYEQYF	TGTGCCAGCACCAGGGGGTCGGCCTACGAGCAGTACTTC
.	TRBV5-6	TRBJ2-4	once	CASSPGEAKNIQYF	TGTGCCAGCAGCCCCGGGGAGGCCAAAAACATTCAGTACTTC
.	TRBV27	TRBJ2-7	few	CASSKGYEQYF	TGTGCCAGCAGTAAGGGGTACGAGCAGTACTTC
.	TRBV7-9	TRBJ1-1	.	CASSLTLNTEAFF	TGTGCCAGCAGCTTGACACTGAACACTGAAGCTTTCTTT
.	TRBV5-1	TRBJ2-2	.	CASSPGDGGVNTGELFF	TGCGCCAGCAGCCCGGGGGATGGCGGGGTGAACACCGGGGAGCTGTTTTTT
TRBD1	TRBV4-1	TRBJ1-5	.	CASSQDLRTGLEGPQHF	TGCGCCAGCAGCCAAGATCTTAGGACAGGGCTCGAAGGGCCCCAGCATTTT
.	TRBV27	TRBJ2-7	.	CASSLGGRLYEQYF	TGTGCCAGCAGTTTAGGAGGCAGGCTCTACGAGCAGTACTTC
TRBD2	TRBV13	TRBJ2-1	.	CASSPRLAGGDNEQFF	TGTGCCAGCAGCCCGAGACTAGCGGGGGGGGACAATGAGCAGTTCTTC
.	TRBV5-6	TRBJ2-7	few	CASSLESVGGLQYF	TGTGCCAGCAGCTTGGAGTCTGTAGGAGGCCTCCAGTACTTC
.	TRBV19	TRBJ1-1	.	CASIDRSGTYDTEAFF	TGTGCCAGTATCGATCGCAGCGGAACCTATGACACTGAAGCTTTCTTT
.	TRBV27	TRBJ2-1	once	CASSLGSSYNEQFF	TGTGCCAGCAGTTTAGGGAGCTCCTACAATGAGCAGTTCTTC
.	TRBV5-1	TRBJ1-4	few	CASSLAQGLEEKLFF	TGCGCCAGCAGCTTGGCACAGGGTTTAGAGGAAAAACTGTTTTTT
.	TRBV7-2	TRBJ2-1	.	CASSLDRTYNEQFF	TGTGCCAGCAGCCTAGACAGAACCTACAATGAGCAGTTCTTC
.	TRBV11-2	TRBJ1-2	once	CASSSQGSWCTF	TGTGCCAGCAGCTCGCAGGGGTCTTGGTGCACCTTC
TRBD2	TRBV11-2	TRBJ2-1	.	CASSPELAGLNEQFF	TGTGCCAGCAGCCCAGAACTAGCGGGGTTGAATGAGCAGTTCTTC